A single sample is the source of the 24 T cell receptor beta chains below, sequenced in a study of T-cell reconstitution after alpha-beta-depleted transplantation in children. Unique molecular identifiers were incorporated when the TCRbeta library was constructed. Each CDR3 protein gets one entry after TCRdb re-called the PCR reads with MiXCR. The sample includes under 750,000 distinct CDR3 sequences, 23% of them seen just once. The sample was PBMCs, mostly from graft donor cells, taken 360 days after TCRalphabeta/CD19-depleted stem cell transplant. These receptor sequences come from a boy under three years old who had a stem cell transplant for acute myeloid leukemia, so the T cells may come from the graft donor.

CDR3 sequence (DNA): TGCAGTGTTCTACTCCCCGGGACAGATTATGGCTACACCTTC. Residues: CSVLLPGTDYGYTF. The V and J genes are TRBV20-1 and TRBJ1-2; 7 nucleotides agree with TRBD1. The length of the CDR3 is 14 residues. Germline values: CDR1 DFQATT, CDR2 SNEGSKA (reference sequence). V lost 7 bases to trimming and J lost 5 bases; unmatched junction nucleotides: 13.

The V call is TRBV27, the J call TRBJ2-5, with 7 bases fitting TRBD1. Looked up from germline, CDR1 is MNHEY and CDR2 is SMNVEV (reference sequence). J gave up 1 base and V 5 bases, and 4 bases lay outside the gene matches. The CDR3 length is 14 residues. CDR3 in amino acids: CASSGRGLQETQYF. The CDR3 bases are TGTGCCAGCAGTGGTAGGGGGCTCCAAGAGACCCAGTACTTC.

This clonotype was recorded a few times. This sequence joins TRBV20-1 and TRBJ2-3; D gene uncertain. Per the germline V gene, CDR1 is DFQATT and CDR2 is SNEGSKA (reference sequence). CDR3 length: 13 amino acids. Trimming removed 3 bases at V and 9 bases at J, with 16 bases between. CDR3 bases: TGCAGTGCTAGTTATGGGCCCTACCAGACGCAGTATTTT. Its translation: CSASYGPYQTQYF.

This clonotype was picked up many times. V usage is TRBV20-1 and J usage is TRBJ1-6; 12 bases fit TRBD1. The CDR3 extends over 15 amino acids. Germline lookup yields CDR1 DFQATT and CDR2 SNEGSKA (reference sequence). Trimming took 3 bases from V and 7 from J; bases not matched to a gene: 4. CDR3 DNA sequence: TGCAGTGCTAGGGGACAGGGGGCCCCAAATTCACCCCTCCACTTT. Its protein product is CSARGQGAPNSPLHF.

A few counts support this clonotype. This chain joins TRBV20-1 and TRBJ2-5; D could derive from TRBD1 or TRBD2 (5 bases each). Between the trimmed V and J ends, which lost 2 bases and 6 bases, there was a span of 10 bases. CDR3 size: 12 residues. Germline V lookup: CDR1 DFQATT, CDR2 SNEGSKA (reference sequence). This CDR3 is CSARMTGQTQYF. DNA of the CDR3: TGCAGTGCTAGAATGACGGGACAGACCCAGTACTTC.

This clonotype was observed many times. This chain uses TRBV4-3 with TRBJ2-1; 8 bases fit TRBD2. The CDR3 consists of 17 residues. Losses at the gene ends were 4 bases for V and 10 bases for J; bases not matched to a gene: 18. Germline V gene lookup returns CDR1 LGHNA and CDR2 YSLEER. The CDR3 DNA is TGCGCCAGCAGCCGCTCCAGGGTAGACGGGGGGGCCCAAGAGCAGTTCTTC. Amino acid sequence: CASSRSRVDGGAQEQFF.

The table lists this clonotype with a few counts. The genes are TRBV6-1 and TRBJ2-1, with D possibly being TRBD2 (6 bases). CDR1 MNHNS and CDR2 SASEGT come from the germline V gene. CDR3 size: 16 residues. Between the trimmed V and J ends, which lost 5 bases and 1 base, there was a span of 15 bases. The CDR3 is CASSLFGRGSYNEQFF. The CDR3, as DNA: TGTGCCAGCAGTCTATTTGGGCGGGGTTCCTACAATGAGCAGTTCTTC.

This clonotype was counted at least ten times. V is TRBV29-1 and J is TRBJ2-7; no definite D call. The germline V gene encodes CDR1 SQVTM and CDR2 ANQGSEA. V lost 7 bases and J 3 bases, leaving 16 bases between the germline ends. The CDR3 totals 13 residues. The CDR3 region has the DNA TGCAGCGACCGGCATGGGTGGGGCTACGAGCAGTACTTC. This gives the protein CSDRHGWGYEQYF.

This clonotype was detected a few times. The V and J genes are TRBV18 and TRBJ2-1; possibly TRBD1 or TRBD2 for D (5 bases each). The CDR3 is made up of 14 amino acids. The ends were cut back, 2 bases at V and 10 bases at J, with 15 bases in the middle. From germline, CDR1 is KGHSH and CDR2 LQKENI. CDR3 loop: CASSPSKGPREQFF. The CDR3, as DNA: TGTGCCAGCTCACCATCGAAGGGACCACGGGAGCAGTTCTTC.

V gene TRBV18 combines with J gene TRBJ2-1; 9 nucleotides match TRBD1. Germline lookup yields CDR1 KGHSH and CDR2 LQKENI. The V and J ends lost 5 bases and 5 bases, in that order; junction bases with no gene match: 4. The length of the CDR3 is 14 residues. CDR3 in DNA: TGTGCCAGCTCAAGGACAGGGGTTGACAATGAGCAGTTCTTC. This gives the protein CASSRTGVDNEQFF. Based on the CDR3 plus reference TRBV18 and TRBJ2-1, the full variable domain is NAGVMQNPRHLVRRRGQEARLRCSPMKGHSHVYWYRQLPEEGLKFMVYLQKENIIDESGMPKERFSAEFPKEGPSILRIQQVVRGDSAAYFCASSRTGVDNEQFFGPGTRLTVL.

DNA for the CDR3: TGTGCCAGCAGCCAAACAGGGGAGGTCTGGGAGACCCAGTACTTC. Translated, it gives CASSQTGEVWETQYF. The chain combines TRBV7-9 with TRBJ2-5; tentative D call: TRBD1 (7 bases). The V gene's germline CDR1 is SEHNR and CDR2 FQNEAQ (reference sequence). The CDR3 has 15 amino acids. Between the trimmed V and J ends, which lost 5 bases and 5 bases, there was a span of 18 bases.

The table lists this clonotype with a few counts. The J gene is TRBJ2-1, the V gene TRBV7-2; D perhaps matches TRBD2 (6 bases). Germline loops: CDR1 SGHTA, CDR2 FQGNSA. Trimming removed 5 bases at V and 12 bases at J, with 20 bases between. The CDR3 sequence is 14 residues long. In nucleotides, the CDR3 is TGTGCCAGCAGCCACCCGGGACTGAACCGGGGGCAGTTCTTC. Translation gives CASSHPGLNRGQFF.

This clonotype was picked up a small number of times. This chain joins TRBV27 and TRBJ2-1; a possible D gene is TRBD1 (5 bases). This CDR3 comprises 14 residues. V lost 5 bases to trimming and J lost 5 bases, with 13 bases between them. Germline V gene sequence: CDR1 MNHEY, CDR2 SMNVEV (reference sequence). The CDR3 is CASSDRNLDNEQFF. The CDR3 DNA reads TGTGCCAGCAGTGACAGAAATCTCGACAATGAGCAGTTCTTC.

This CDR3 is CASSYFGQGSYEQYF. The CDR3, as DNA: TGTGCCAGCAGTTACTTCGGACAGGGCTCCTACGAGCAGTACTTC. This sequence joins TRBV6-5 and TRBJ2-7; 8 nucleotides align to TRBD1. Germline lookup yields CDR1 MNHEY and CDR2 SVGAGI. Trimming removed 1 base from V and 0 bases from J; junction bases left unmatched: 2. CDR3 length equals 15 residues.

This clonotype was picked up a small number of times. The chain joins TRBV10-1 to TRBJ2-3; possibly TRBD1 or TRBD2 for D (5 bases each). The CDR3 length is 15 residues. Germline V gives CDR1 WNHNN, CDR2 SYGVQD (reference sequence). With 2 bases removed from V and 5 bases from J, the gap between germline ends came to 14 bases. The CDR3 region has the DNA TGCGCCAGCAGTGAGCTGGGACCCCCCCTAGATACGCAGTATTTT. Amino acids: CASSELGPPLDTQYF.

This clonotype was seen a handful of times. This chain uses TRBV6-1 with TRBJ1-5; perhaps TRBD1 as D (6 bases). Deletions cut 4 bases from V and 1 base from J, with 11 bases between. This CDR3 is built from 15 residues. Germline lookup yields CDR1 MNHNS and CDR2 SASEGT. The CDR3 nucleotides are TGTGCCAGCAGTGCGACAGGTCTCAGCAATCAGCCCCAGCATTTT. Encoded protein: CASSATGLSNQPQHF.

This clonotype showed up just a few times. The genes are TRBV7-9 and TRBJ1-1, with 8 bases identical to TRBD1. The J segment lost 2 bases and the V segment lost 5 bases, leaving 7 bases of the junction unmatched. CDR3 length: 15 residues. CDR1 and CDR2 (germline): SEHNR, FQNEAQ (reference sequence). For the CDR3, the DNA is TGTGCCAGCAGCGCCGGACAGGGAACCAACACTGAAGCTTTCTTT. This encodes CASSAGQGTNTEAFF.

The chain is built from TRBV20-1 and TRBJ2-3; 8 bases fit TRBD1. Germline CDR1 and CDR2: DFQATT and SNEGSKA (reference sequence). This CDR3 comprises 16 residues. Germline trimming cut 6 bases from V and 2 bases from J; bases unmatched to any gene: 13. The chain's CDR3 is CSANPRDRGSTDTQYF. In DNA form, the CDR3 reads TGCAGTGCGAACCCTCGAGACAGGGGTTCCACAGATACGCAGTATTTT.

The V gene is TRBV4-3, the J gene TRBJ1-1; TRBD1 aligns across 9 bases. Germline loops: CDR1 LGHNA, CDR2 YSLEER. This CDR3 has 17 amino acids. With 0 bases clipped from V and 0 bases from J, the junction kept 5 bases outside the gene matches. This chain's CDR3 is CASSQETGGGMNTEAFF. DNA for the CDR3: TGCGCCAGCAGCCAAGAGACAGGGGGGGGAATGAACACTGAAGCTTTCTTT.

The chain combines TRBV7-8 with TRBJ2-7; TRBD1 is a possible D gene (5 bases). The CDR3 runs 15 residues. Trimming pared 5 bases from V and 0 bases from J, leaving 14 bases between. Germline V gives CDR1 SGHVS, CDR2 FQNEAQ. CDR3 amino acids: CASSEDSGPSYEQYF. CDR3 coding DNA: TGTGCCAGCAGCGAAGACAGTGGCCCCTCCTACGAGCAGTACTTC.

This clonotype was seen at least ten times. V gene TRBV14 combines with J gene TRBJ1-4, with D unclear. The CDR3 spans 13 residues. Germline CDR1 is SGHDN and CDR2 is FVKESK. The germline V and J ends were trimmed by 4 bases and 5 bases, with 8 bases remaining between them. CDR3 nucleotides: TGTGCCAGCAGCCGGGCCCCGAATGAAAAACTGTTTTTT. This sequence encodes CASSRAPNEKLFF.

This clonotype was seen a handful of times. DNA of the CDR3: TGCAGTGCCGGTCGGCTAGCGGGGGGGCGGGGCAAAAACATTCAGTACTTC. Protein product: CSAGRLAGGRGKNIQYF. The chain couples TRBV20-1 to TRBJ2-4, with 12 bases identical to TRBD2. This CDR3 region has 17 residues. With V trimmed by 6 bases and J by 3 bases, 12 bases remained unmatched. Germline loops: CDR1 DFQATT, CDR2 SNEGSKA (reference sequence).

This clonotype was seen a few times. This chain uses TRBV20-1 with TRBJ1-1; D remains ambiguous. The CDR3 sequence is 14 residues long. V lost 5 bases to trimming and J lost 4 bases, with 17 bases between them. Germline assignment: CDR1 DFQATT and CDR2 SNEGSKA (reference sequence). The CDR3 region has the DNA TGCAGTGCTGCCCCGCCCCGAGTCGGCACTGAAGCTTTCTTT. Translating it yields CSAAPPRVGTEAFF.

This chain connects TRBV11-3 to TRBJ2-7; 12 nucleotides align to TRBD2. Per the germline V gene, CDR1 is SGHNT and CDR2 is YENEEA. The CDR3 covers 16 residues. Germline trimming cut 5 bases from V and 0 bases from J; bases unmatched to any gene: 5. CDR3 protein: CASSTRTSGASYEQYF. CDR3 DNA: TGTGCCAGCAGCACCCGGACTAGCGGGGCCTCCTACGAGCAGTACTTC.